This TCR beta chain was sequenced in a study of regulatory T cells in long-lasting Graves disease (TCRdb year 2021). Background on the whole study: Persistent Graves' disease was defined as persistently positive TSH receptor autoantibodies together with antithyroid drug treatment for over 5 years. This study used TCR sequencing and RNA sequencing of peripheral blood to compare persistent Graves' disease patients against newly diagnosed Graves' disease patients. The study was registered as a clinical trial and conducted in China. A total of around 35 samples underwent TCR sequencing: some 13 from persistent and roughly 20 from newly diagnosed Graves' disease patients. Antithyroid drugs had been taken for approximately 10 years on average by persistent Graves' disease patients in the clinical cohort.

The CDR3 holds 16 amino acids from the cysteine to the phenylalanine. This entry keeps only the CDR3 DNA: 48 bases, framed from base 1. Unmatched junction bases come to 6, with V trimmed by 1 base and J by 0 bases. The germline V gene gives CDR1 as MNHNS and CDR2 as SASEGT. The time point label, read with the paper, signifies: persistent/refractory GD, antithyroid drugs over 5 years with positive TRAb. For both TCR sequencing and RNA sequencing, RNA was extracted from PBMCs in TRIzol. Graves' disease was diagnosed according to American Thyroid Association guidelines. Patients for the study were recruited at an endocrinology department in Xi'an, China. Each patient gave 9 to 10 milliliters of peripheral blood, collected in an EDTA anticoagulant tube. Ficoll Paque Plus density gradient separation was used to isolate PBMCs, and no additional T cell sorting was done. An Agilent 2100 Bioanalyzer and agarose gel were used to check RNA quality, and a NanoDrop 2000 was used to measure RNA concentration.

Summary of the overall study and its limitations: TRBV28, TRBJ1-2 and TRBJ2-5 were preferentially used in persistent disease, while TRBV20-1 and TRBJ2-1 were favored in newly diagnosed disease. The authors noted that the small sample size was a limitation that may lower accuracy. A larger number of public clonotypes was shared among persistent patients (2,741) than among newly diagnosed patients (about 990). Only the TCR beta chain was sequenced and analyzed. Peripheral blood alone was examined, since thyroid tissue, which constituted the primary lesion, could not be accessed. Lower TCR Shannon entropy and fewer highly expanded clones were observed in persistent Graves' disease patients than in newly diagnosed patients, which suggested clonal expansion.

The protocol used for the library was multiplex PCR. The instrument was an Illumina HiSeq 4000. CDR3 regions were amplified by Arm-PCR with iRepertoire HTBI primers to construct TCR beta libraries. Before sequencing, the PCR products went through gel purification. The authors' analysis ran thus. Gene usage analysis of CDR3 amino acid clonotypes relied on the 55 to 80 TRBV and around 13 TRBJ segments identified across samples. COPE and FqMerger were used to merge filtered high-quality paired reads into contigs. BLAST was used to align contigs to IMGT TRBV, TRBD and TRBJ reference genes, with CDR3 defined following IMGT. Any clonotype with a frequency above 0.1% was classified as a highly expanded clone. Shannon entropy served as the measure of repertoire diversity, while the Gini coefficient captured V-J evenness. Public clonotypes were defined as clonotypes shared by more than one individual. TCRdb took the public reads, trimmed them with fastp at Q25, ran MiXCR for clone calling and kept in-frame beta chains. Every CDR3 protein is listed once, alongside the most common genes and DNA of its rows. None of the V and J calls come from the authors' own analysis; TCRdb made them. A total of roughly 700,000 distinct CDR3 sequences appear in this sample, 30% of them only once. The ten biggest clones cover 42% of the sample.

A remark on this clonotype: Its recognized antigen is unknown. The record has no base qualities; no much larger clone is one base away.

The V and J genes are TRBV6-1 and TRBJ2-7, with 7 junctional bases fitting TRBD2. The sample here was peripheral blood mononuclear cells (PBMCs), taken when the disease was refractory, from a patient treated with antithyroid drugs. The TCR was taken from a female donor with Graves disease. The nucleotide sequence is TGTGCCAGCAGTGAAGGGGTGCGCGGGAGCTCCTACGAGCAGTACTTC. Its translation reads: CASSEGVRGSSYEQYF.